This T cell receptor beta chain was sequenced in a study of cytomegalovirus exposure and HLA in healthy donors. Germline V gene data show CDR1 as MGHDK and CDR2 as SYGVNS. V lost 3 bases and J 4 bases, leaving 11 bases between the germline ends. The length of the CDR3 is 14 residues. Sequencing used immunoSEQ multiplex PCR; TCRdb keeps in-frame clones, though not all of them. The table records more than 55,000 clones, approximately 96% of them present only once. The receptor was isolated from a man aged 18 to 30 in good health and CMV-seronegative. The sequenced sample was PBMCs. The V gene is TRBV25-1, the J gene TRBJ2-3; D unresolved. DNA for the CDR3: TGTGCCAGCAGTGACCTCCCGGGTGCAGATACGCAGTATTTT. Encoded protein: CASSDLPGADTQYF.